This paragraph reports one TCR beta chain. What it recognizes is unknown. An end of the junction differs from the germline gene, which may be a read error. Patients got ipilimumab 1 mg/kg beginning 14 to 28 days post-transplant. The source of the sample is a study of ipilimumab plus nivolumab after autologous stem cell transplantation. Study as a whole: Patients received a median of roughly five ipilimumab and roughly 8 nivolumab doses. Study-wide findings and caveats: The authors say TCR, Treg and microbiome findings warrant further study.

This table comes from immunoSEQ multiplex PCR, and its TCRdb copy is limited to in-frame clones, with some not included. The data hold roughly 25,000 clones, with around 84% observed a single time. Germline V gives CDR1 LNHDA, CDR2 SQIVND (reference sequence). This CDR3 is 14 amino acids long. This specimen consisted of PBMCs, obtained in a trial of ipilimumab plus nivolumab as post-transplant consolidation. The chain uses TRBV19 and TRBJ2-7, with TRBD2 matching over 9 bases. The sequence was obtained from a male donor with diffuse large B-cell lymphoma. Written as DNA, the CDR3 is TGTGCCAGTAGGGAAAGCGGGGGGCTGTACGGGCAGTACTTC. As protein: CASRESGGLYGQYF. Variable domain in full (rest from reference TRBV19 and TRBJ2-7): DGGITQSPKYLFRKEGQNVTLSCEQNLNHDAMYWYRQDPGQGLRLIYYSQIVNDFQKGDIAEGYSVSREKKESFPLTVTSAQKNPTAFYLCASRESGGLYGQYFGPGTRLTVT.